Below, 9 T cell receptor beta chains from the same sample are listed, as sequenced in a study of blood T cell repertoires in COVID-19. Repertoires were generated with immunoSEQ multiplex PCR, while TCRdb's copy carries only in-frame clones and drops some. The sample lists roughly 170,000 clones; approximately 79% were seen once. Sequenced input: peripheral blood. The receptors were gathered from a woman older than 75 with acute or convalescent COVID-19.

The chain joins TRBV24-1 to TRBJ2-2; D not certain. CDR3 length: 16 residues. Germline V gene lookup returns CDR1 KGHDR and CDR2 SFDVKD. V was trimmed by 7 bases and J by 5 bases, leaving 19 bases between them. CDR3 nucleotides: TGTGCCACCAGACCAACTGGTATCGGTAGTACCGGGGAGCTGTTTTTT. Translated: CATRPTGIGSTGELFF.

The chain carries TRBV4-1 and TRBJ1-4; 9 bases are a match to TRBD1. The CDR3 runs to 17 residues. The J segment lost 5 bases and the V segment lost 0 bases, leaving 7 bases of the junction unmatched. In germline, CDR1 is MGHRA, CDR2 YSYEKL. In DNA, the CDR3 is TGCGCCAGCAGCCAAGATCCCGGGACAGGGAGAAATGAAAAACTGTTTTTT. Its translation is CASSQDPGTGRNEKLFF.

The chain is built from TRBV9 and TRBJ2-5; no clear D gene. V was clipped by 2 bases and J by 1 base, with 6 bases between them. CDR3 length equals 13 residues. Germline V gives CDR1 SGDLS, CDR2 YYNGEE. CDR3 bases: TGTGCCAGCAGCGTGGCCGCCCAAGAGACCCAGTACTTC. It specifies CASSVAAQETQYF. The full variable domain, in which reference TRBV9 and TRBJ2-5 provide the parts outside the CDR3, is DSGVTQTPKHLITATGQRVTLRCSPRSGDLSVYWYQQSLDQGLQFLIQYYNGEERAKGNILERFSAQQFPDLHSELNLSSLELGDSALYFCASSVAAQETQYFGPGTRLLVL.

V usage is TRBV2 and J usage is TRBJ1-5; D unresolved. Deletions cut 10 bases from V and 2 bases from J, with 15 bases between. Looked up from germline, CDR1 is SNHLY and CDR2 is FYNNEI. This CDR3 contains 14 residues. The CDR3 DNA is TGTGCCACCACCCGAGGAGTGGGCAATCAGCCCCAGCATTTT. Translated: CATTRGVGNQPQHF.

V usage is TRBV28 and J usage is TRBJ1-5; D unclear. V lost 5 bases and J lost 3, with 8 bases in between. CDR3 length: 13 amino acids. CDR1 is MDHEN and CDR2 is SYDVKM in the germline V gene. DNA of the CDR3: TGTGCCAGCAGTGAAGACAACAATCAGCCCCAGCATTTT. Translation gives CASSEDNNQPQHF.

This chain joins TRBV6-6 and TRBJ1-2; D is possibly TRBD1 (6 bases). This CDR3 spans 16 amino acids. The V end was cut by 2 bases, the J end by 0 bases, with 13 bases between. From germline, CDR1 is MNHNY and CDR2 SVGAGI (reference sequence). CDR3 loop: CASSYLPGVANYGYTF. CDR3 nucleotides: TGTGCCAGCAGTTACCTCCCAGGGGTTGCTAACTATGGCTACACCTTC.

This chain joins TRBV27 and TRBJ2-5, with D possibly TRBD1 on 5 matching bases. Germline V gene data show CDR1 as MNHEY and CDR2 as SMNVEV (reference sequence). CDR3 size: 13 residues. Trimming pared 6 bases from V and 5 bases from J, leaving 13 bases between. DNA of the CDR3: TGTGCCAGCAGCTCAGGGATGCCGGAGACCCAGTACTTC. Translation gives CASSSGMPETQYF.

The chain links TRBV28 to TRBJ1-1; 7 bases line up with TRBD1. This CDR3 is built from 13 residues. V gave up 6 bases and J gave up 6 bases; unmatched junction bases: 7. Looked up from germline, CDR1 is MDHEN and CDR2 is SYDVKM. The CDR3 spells CASSSGQSPEAFF. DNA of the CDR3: TGTGCCAGCAGCTCGGGACAGTCCCCTGAAGCTTTCTTT.

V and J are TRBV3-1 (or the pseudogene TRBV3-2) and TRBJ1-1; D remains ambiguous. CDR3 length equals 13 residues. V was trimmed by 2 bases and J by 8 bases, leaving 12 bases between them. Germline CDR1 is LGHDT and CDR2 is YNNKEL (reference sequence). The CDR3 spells CASSQLGYEEAFF. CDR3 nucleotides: TGTGCCAGCAGCCAACTAGGTTACGAGGAAGCTTTCTTT.